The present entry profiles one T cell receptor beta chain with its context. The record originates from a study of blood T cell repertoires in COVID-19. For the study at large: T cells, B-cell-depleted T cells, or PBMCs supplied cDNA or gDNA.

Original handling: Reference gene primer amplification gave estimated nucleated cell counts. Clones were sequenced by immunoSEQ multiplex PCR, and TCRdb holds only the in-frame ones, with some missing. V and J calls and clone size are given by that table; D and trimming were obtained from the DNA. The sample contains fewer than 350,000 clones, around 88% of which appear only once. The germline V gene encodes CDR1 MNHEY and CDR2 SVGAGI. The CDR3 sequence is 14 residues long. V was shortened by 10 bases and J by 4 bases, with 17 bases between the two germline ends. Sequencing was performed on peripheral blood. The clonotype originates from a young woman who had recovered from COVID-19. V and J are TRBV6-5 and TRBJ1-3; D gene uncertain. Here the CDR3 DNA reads TGTGCCACTAAATCCCACTCGTCCGGAAACACCATATATTTT. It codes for CATKSHSSGNTIYF.